Listed below are T cell receptor beta chains from one sample, sequenced in a study of cytomegalovirus exposure and HLA in healthy donors. Assay: immunoSEQ multiplex PCR; the TCRdb copy retains only in-frame clones and omits some. The table shows approximately 95,000 clones, with 75% to 85% occurring only once. Sequenced: PBMCs. The receptors shown here come from a man aged 18 to 29 in good health and CMV-seropositive. The CDR3 runs from the conserved cysteine through the conserved F or W. Some rows have no size entry. The others give once, few or many, or a class for an expanded clone.

v_call clone_size cdr3_aa
TRBV7-6 NA CASSLTENTEAFF
TRBV4-2 NA CASSQDLPDSGNTIYF
TRBV11-2 NA CASSHFGQKTSTDTQYF
TRBV6-1 NA CASSARTSGVATGELFF
TRBV19 NA CASANTGGTYEQYF
TRBV7-2 NA CASSTDRGRRETQYF
TRBV18 NA CASSPSGGDGYTF
TRBV6-1 once CASSEGTVSRTDTQYF
TRBV20-1 NA CSARGQVAQFF
TRBV5-6 NA CASSGAGGATYTQYF
TRBV11-1 NA CASSRQVHSYEQYF
TRBV10-1 NA CASNQRGRTDTQYF
TRBV29-1 once CSARTSGGTYEQYF
TRBV2 NA CASPLRRAGGPGETQYF
TRBV28 NA CASNPGNQPQHF
TRBV6-1 NA CASSEKDRVGLNEKLFF
TRBV6-1 few CASSESGPTFSPLHF
TRBV5-4 NA CASTAPGAGGTTDTQYF
TRBV6-1 NA CASIALEGSADTQYF
TRBV4-2 NA CASSQESRGSSYEQYF
TRBV28 NA CASSSPGQFNEKLFF
TRBV18 NA CASSPGHLNTEAFF
TRBV9 few CASSVGTTGGTEAFF
TRBV10-3 NA CAISETIQRMGRETQYF
TRBV5-5 few CASSLSKGTGDYGYTF
TRBV9 few CASSPDGVTNTEAFF
TRBV5-1 NA CASSHNRASNTGELFF
TRBV5-1 NA CASTQRTGGFYNEQFF
TRBV15 NA CATSWDSTYEQYF
TRBV7-6 few CASRGQGYTGELFF
TRBV15 NA CATSRANRGLGDEQFF
TRBV2 once CASGRLAVNTEAFF
TRBV5-1 NA CASSLLGGSNTEAFF
TRBV28 NA CASREANSGNTIYF
TRBV5-1 NA CASSLNRGEIYEQYF
TRBV7-2 NA CASSLPGGLPQYF
TRBV5-1 few CASCEAGAQETQYF